The 9 T cell receptor beta chains listed next were all sequenced from one sample in a study of stem cell transplantation in POMP-related autoinflammatory disease. Repertoires were generated with immunoSEQ multiplex PCR, while TCRdb's copy carries only in-frame clones and drops some. The repertoire includes about 32,000 clones, about 91% of them detected once, and 0.7% to 0.9% sits in the top ten. This specimen consisted of CD4+ T cells from PBMCs, obtained before stem cell transplantation. The receptors originated from a human donor with POMP-related autoinflammation and immune dysregulation (PRAID).

The chain uses TRBV5-5 and TRBJ1-1; D is undetermined. Between the trimmed V and J ends, which lost 4 bases and 6 bases, there was a span of 7 bases. This CDR3 contains 11 residues. Per germline, CDR1 SGHKS and CDR2 YYEKEE (reference sequence). This chain's CDR3 is CASSERSEAFF. The CDR3 nucleotides are TGTGCCAGCAGCGAGCGGTCTGAAGCTTTCTTT.

V and J are TRBV7-2 and TRBJ2-7; 10 bases line up with TRBD2. The V gene end was trimmed by 6 bases and the J gene end by 4 bases; junction bases not matched to a gene: 12. Germline CDR1 reads SGHTA; CDR2 reads FQGNSA. This CDR3 is 16 amino acids long. CDR3 sequence reads: CASSYYMGLATYEQYF. The CDR3 bases are TGTGCCAGCAGTTATTACATGGGACTAGCGACATACGAGCAGTACTTC.

The genes are TRBV5-1 and TRBJ2-2; a weak D match, TRBD2 (7 bases). V was pared by 0 bases and J by 5 bases, with 14 bases between. Germline V gene data show CDR1 as SGHRS and CDR2 as YFSETQ. This CDR3 is 16 amino acids long. The CDR3 coding sequence is TGCGCCAGCAGCTTGGATGCGGGGGCGGGGACCGGGGAGCTGTTTTTT. As protein: CASSLDAGAGTGELFF.

The chain recombines TRBV7-9 with TRBJ2-5; TRBD1 agrees at 7 bases. Germline V gives CDR1 SEHNR, CDR2 FQNEAQ (reference sequence). The CDR3 has 16 amino acids. The ends lost 0 bases at V and 1 base at J; junction bases unmatched: 5. The DNA of the CDR3 is TGTGCCAGCAGCTTAGCCCTGGGACAGTTCCAAGAGACCCAGTACTTC. Encoded protein: CASSLALGQFQETQYF.

Worth noting for this clone: The same CDR3 also results from other DNA sequences found in this sample. The chain combines TRBV5-1 with TRBJ2-5; no clear D gene. V lost 0 bases and J 5 bases, leaving 5 bases between the germline ends. The germline V gene encodes CDR1 SGHRS and CDR2 YFSETQ. The CDR3 is 12 residues long. The CDR3 nucleotides are TGCGCCAGCAGCTTGGCCGGGGAGACCCAGTACTTC. Translating it yields CASSLAGETQYF. Supplemented by reference TRBV5-1 and TRBJ2-5, the full variable domain reads KAGVTQTPRYLIKTRGQQVTLSCSPISGHRSVSWYQQTPGQGLQFLFEYFSETQRNKGNFPGRFSGRQFSNSRSEMNVSTLELGDSALYLCASSLAGETQYFGPGTRLLVL.

J is TRBJ2-5 and V is TRBV15; TRBD2 matches at 12 bases. Gene TRBJ2-7 matches the end of the DNA better, so the J call may be wrong. This CDR3 comprises 19 residues. The germline gives CDR1 LNHNV, CDR2 YYDKDF (reference sequence). The CDR3 sequence: CATSRDRGLLAGGTYEQYF. CDR3 sequence (DNA): TGTGCCACCAGCAGAGATAGGGGGCTACTAGCGGGAGGTACTTACGAGCAGTACTTC.

This clone has a single count. The genes are TRBV5-6 and TRBJ1-1; D not certain. CDR1 is SGHDT and CDR2 is YYEEEE in the germline V gene. CDR3 length equals 13 residues. V was shortened by 5 bases and J by 1 base, with 9 bases between the two germline ends. The CDR3, as DNA: TGTGCCAGCAGTCGGCTTCCGAACACTGAAGCTTTCTTT. Encoded protein: CASSRLPNTEAFF.

This chain uses TRBV28 with TRBJ2-7, with 8 bases aligning to TRBD2. Germline V gene data show CDR1 as MDHEN and CDR2 as SYDVKM. Trimming cost V 2 bases and J 5 bases; bases outside gene matches: 14. The CDR3 has 17 residues. The DNA of the CDR3 is TGTGCCAGCAGTTTAACCCACCTGACTAGCGCGTTCGACGAGCAGTACTTC. This translates into CASSLTHLTSAFDEQYF.

CDR3 protein: CASSVARRGGATNEKLFF. CDR3 bases: TGTGCCAGCAGCGTCGCCCGGAGGGGTGGGGCAACTAATGAAAAACTGTTTTTT. The chain joins TRBV5-8 to TRBJ1-4, with D perhaps TRBD1 (5 bases). V dropped 4 bases and J dropped 0 bases, with 19 bases sitting between them. Per the germline V gene, CDR1 is SGHTS and CDR2 is YDEGEE. CDR3 length equals 18 residues. The full variable domain, its missing parts supplied by reference TRBV5-8 and TRBJ1-4, is EAGVTQSPTHLIKTRGQQATLRCSPISGHTSVYWYQQALGLGLQFLLWYDEGEERNRGNFPPRFSGRQFPNYSSELNVNALELEDSALYLCASSVARRGGATNEKLFFGSGTQLSVL.